The sample holds many counts of the clone carrying this T cell receptor beta chain. Its target is not known. These data come from a study of CD8 T cells in ankylosing spondylitis. Study-wide findings and caveats: Under 10 highly homologous variants formed a TCR beta motif that appeared characteristic of ankylosing spondylitis blood.

By quantitative 5'-RACE with molecular barcodes, the TCR beta libraries were made. TCRdb independently ran MiXCR on the 5' RACE reads; one entry per CDR3 protein. The table has fewer than 550,000 distinct CDR3 sequences, about 5.2% seen once. The CDR3 is 16 residues long. V lost 0 bases to trimming and J lost 7 bases, with 18 bases between them. Germline V CDR1 and CDR2: LGHNA, YSLEER. Sequences were obtained from blood, either unsorted or a sorted T cell fraction (not recorded which). The source of this sequence is a male donor with ankylosing spondylitis. The V gene is TRBV4-3, the J gene TRBJ1-1; a possible D gene is TRBD1 (6 bases). CDR3 nucleotide sequence: TGCGCCAGCAGCCAAGATTTAAGGCGGCAGGGGTTTGAAGCTTTCTTT. This codes for CASSQDLRRQGFEAFF.